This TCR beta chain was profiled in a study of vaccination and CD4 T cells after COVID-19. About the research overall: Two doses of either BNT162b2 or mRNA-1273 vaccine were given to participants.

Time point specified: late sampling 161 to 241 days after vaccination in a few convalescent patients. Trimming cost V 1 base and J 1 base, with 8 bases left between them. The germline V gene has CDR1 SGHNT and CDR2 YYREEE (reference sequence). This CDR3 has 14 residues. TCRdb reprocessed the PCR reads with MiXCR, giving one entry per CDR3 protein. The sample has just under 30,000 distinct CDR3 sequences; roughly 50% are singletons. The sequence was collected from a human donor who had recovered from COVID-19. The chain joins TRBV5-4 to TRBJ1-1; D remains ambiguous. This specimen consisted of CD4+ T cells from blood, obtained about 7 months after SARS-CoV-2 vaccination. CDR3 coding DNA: TGTGCCAGCAGCTTGATTCGGGGGAACACTGAAGCTTTCTTT. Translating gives CASSLIRGNTEAFF. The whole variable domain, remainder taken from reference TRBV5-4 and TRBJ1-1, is ETGVTQSPTHLIKTRGQQVTLRCSSQSGHNTVSWYQQALGQGPQFIFQYYREEENGRGNFPPRFSGLQFPNYSSELNVNALELDDSALYLCASSLIRGNTEAFFGQGTRLTVV.